These T cell receptor beta chains were read from a single sample in a study of T cell responses to AZD1222 COVID-19 vaccine. Measured with immunoSEQ multiplex PCR; TCRdb has only the in-frame clones, and not every one. Among roughly 79,000 clones listed, roughly nine tenths were seen once. The sequences come from peripheral blood, collected on day 0 of MenACWY control vaccination. These receptors all come from an adult in good health. Both conserved end residues are part of each CDR3. Each record gives: CDR3 length, clone size, V gene, J gene, D gene, CDR3 protein, CDR3 DNA. The D gene is left open where the match is weak. Expanded clones get a size class; other rows say once, few or many, or leave the size out.

CDR3 length: 15
clone size: -
V gene: TRBV7-2
J gene: TRBJ2-7
D gene: -
CDR3 protein: CASSLAASKTYEQYF
CDR3 DNA: TGTGCCAGCAGCTTAGCAGCGTCAAAAACCTACGAGCAGTACTTC

CDR3 length: 12
clone size: -
V gene: TRBV28
J gene: TRBJ2-7
D gene: -
CDR3 protein: CASSLNQYEQYF
CDR3 DNA: TGTGCCAGCAGTTTGAACCAGTACGAGCAGTACTTC

CDR3 length: 15
clone size: -
V gene: TRBV11-2
J gene: TRBJ1-6
D gene: TRBD1
CDR3 protein: CASSPTGVVDSPLHF
CDR3 DNA: TGTGCCAGCAGCCCGACAGGGGTCGTTGATTCACCCCTCCACTTT

CDR3 length: 16
clone size: -
V gene: TRBV24-1
J gene: TRBJ2-3
D gene: TRBD2
CDR3 protein: CATSDPWTSGTDTQYF
CDR3 DNA: TGTGCCACCAGTGATCCCTGGACTAGCGGCACAGATACGCAGTATTTT

CDR3 length: 12
clone size: once
V gene: TRBV2
J gene: TRBJ1-2
D gene: TRBD1
CDR3 protein: CAREDRGYGYTF
CDR3 DNA: TGTGCCAGAGAGGACAGGGGATATGGCTACACCTTC

CDR3 length: 14
clone size: -
V gene: TRBV25-1
J gene: TRBJ2-1
D gene: TRBD1
CDR3 protein: CASSEYGTGREQFF
CDR3 DNA: TGTGCCAGCAGTGAATACGGGACAGGGCGTGAGCAGTTCTTC

CDR3 length: 15
clone size: -
V gene: TRBV7-6
J gene: TRBJ2-7
D gene: TRBD1
CDR3 protein: CASSGPGQGAREQYF
CDR3 DNA: TGTGCCAGCAGCGGACCGGGACAGGGGGCAAGGGAGCAGTACTTC

CDR3 length: 12
clone size: -
V gene: TRBV6-2/TRBV6-3
J gene: TRBJ1-2
D gene: -
CDR3 protein: CASSPVLYGYTF
CDR3 DNA: TGTGCCAGCAGCCCTGTTCTCTATGGCTACACCTTC

CDR3 length: 13
clone size: once
V gene: TRBV10-2
J gene: TRBJ1-1
D gene: -
CDR3 protein: CASSESVGTEAFF
CDR3 DNA: TGCGCCAGCAGTGAGTCAGTGGGTACTGAAGCTTTCTTT

CDR3 length: 16
clone size: -
V gene: TRBV5-1
J gene: TRBJ2-5
D gene: TRBD1
CDR3 protein: CASSQGQGVGQETQYF
CDR3 DNA: TGCGCCAGCAGCCAGGGACAGGGGGTGGGACAAGAGACCCAGTACTTC

CDR3 length: 15
clone size: -
V gene: TRBV6-5
J gene: TRBJ1-2
D gene: -
CDR3 protein: CASSYSSRERYGYTF
CDR3 DNA: TGTGCCAGCAGTTACTCAAGCCGGGAACGCTATGGCTACACCTTC

CDR3 length: 15
clone size: -
V gene: TRBV28
J gene: TRBJ2-3
D gene: TRBD1
CDR3 protein: CASSSEGQGDVTQYF
CDR3 DNA: TGTGCCAGCAGTTCGGAAGGGCAGGGGGACGTTACGCAGTATTTT

CDR3 length: 16
clone size: -
V gene: TRBV6-5
J gene: TRBJ1-1
D gene: -
CDR3 protein: CASSYLKGGPPGEAFF
CDR3 DNA: TGTGCCAGCAGTTATTTAAAGGGGGGCCCCCCGGGGGAAGCTTTCTTT

CDR3 length: 17
clone size: -
V gene: TRBV2
J gene: TRBJ2-3
D gene: TRBD2
CDR3 protein: CASSDPVSGRTTDTQYF
CDR3 DNA: TGTGCCAGCAGTGACCCGGTGAGCGGGAGGACCACAGATACGCAGTATTTT

CDR3 length: 16
clone size: -
V gene: TRBV15
J gene: TRBJ1-2
D gene: TRBD1
CDR3 protein: CATSRGGQAANYGYTF
CDR3 DNA: TGTGCCACCAGCAGAGGCGGACAGGCAGCTAACTATGGCTACACCTTC

CDR3 length: 15
clone size: once
V gene: TRBV10-3
J gene: TRBJ1-5
D gene: -
CDR3 protein: CAISDNRDSNQPQHF
CDR3 DNA: TGTGCCATCAGCGACAACAGGGATAGCAATCAGCCCCAGCATTTT

CDR3 length: 18
clone size: -
V gene: TRBV7-2
J gene: TRBJ1-5
D gene: -
CDR3 protein: CASSLYSGWRVDNQPQHF
CDR3 DNA: TGTGCCAGCAGCTTATACAGTGGTTGGAGGGTCGACAATCAGCCCCAGCATTTT

CDR3 length: 13
clone size: few
V gene: TRBV28
J gene: TRBJ2-7
D gene: -
CDR3 protein: CASSLHRVYEQYF
CDR3 DNA: TGTGCCAGCAGTTTACACAGGGTCTACGAGCAGTACTTC

CDR3 length: 16
clone size: -
V gene: TRBV19
J gene: TRBJ2-5
D gene: TRBD1
CDR3 protein: CASSMRTGGYQETQYF
CDR3 DNA: TGTGCCAGTAGTATGCGAACAGGGGGTTACCAAGAGACCCAGTACTTC

CDR3 length: 15
clone size: -
V gene: TRBV27
J gene: TRBJ1-2
D gene: -
CDR3 protein: CASSWSGSNFYGYTF
CDR3 DNA: TGTGCCAGCAGTTGGTCCGGATCAAACTTCTATGGCTACACCTTC

CDR3 length: 14
clone size: -
V gene: TRBV24-1
J gene: TRBJ1-2
D gene: TRBD1
CDR3 protein: CATSDPDRGYGYTF
CDR3 DNA: TGTGCCACCAGTGATCCCGACAGGGGCTATGGCTACACCTTC

CDR3 length: 13
clone size: -
V gene: TRBV5-1
J gene: TRBJ1-2
D gene: -
CDR3 protein: CASSSGLNYGYTF
CDR3 DNA: TGCGCCAGCAGCTCGGGGCTTAACTATGGCTACACCTTC

CDR3 length: 15
clone size: -
V gene: TRBV11-2
J gene: TRBJ2-3
D gene: TRBD2
CDR3 protein: CASSFNGGAADTQYF
CDR3 DNA: TGTGCCAGCAGCTTTAACGGGGGGGCTGCAGATACGCAGTATTTT

CDR3 length: 15
clone size: -
V gene: TRBV28
J gene: TRBJ2-7
D gene: -
CDR3 protein: CASRQQQGWSYEQYF
CDR3 DNA: TGTGCCAGCAGGCAACAACAGGGTTGGTCCTACGAGCAGTACTTC

CDR3 length: 14
clone size: -
V gene: TRBV28
J gene: TRBJ2-5
D gene: -
CDR3 protein: CASSLSYPRETQYF
CDR3 DNA: TGTGCCAGCAGTTTGTCCTATCCCCGGGAGACCCAGTACTTC

CDR3 length: 15
clone size: -
V gene: TRBV4-3
J gene: TRBJ2-7
D gene: TRBD1
CDR3 protein: CASSQESGGSYEQYF
CDR3 DNA: TGCGCCAGCAGCCAAGAGTCAGGGGGCTCCTACGAGCAGTACTTC

CDR3 length: 14
clone size: -
V gene: TRBV27
J gene: TRBJ2-2
D gene: -
CDR3 protein: CASSFVVGTGELFF
CDR3 DNA: TGTGCCAGCAGTTTCGTTGTGGGGACCGGGGAGCTGTTTTTT

CDR3 length: 13
clone size: -
V gene: TRBV19
J gene: TRBJ1-2
D gene: -
CDR3 protein: CASSIEQEYGYTF
CDR3 DNA: TGTGCCAGTAGTATAGAACAGGAGTATGGCTACACCTTC

CDR3 length: 16
clone size: -
V gene: TRBV28
J gene: TRBJ2-7
D gene: TRBD1
CDR3 protein: CASSLKPGQVSYEQYF
CDR3 DNA: TGTGCCAGCAGTTTAAAACCGGGACAGGTCTCCTACGAGCAGTACTTC

CDR3 length: 13
clone size: -
V gene: TRBV5-6
J gene: TRBJ1-2
D gene: -
CDR3 protein: CASSFQGSYGYTF
CDR3 DNA: TGTGCCAGCAGCTTTCAGGGGTCCTATGGCTACACCTTC

CDR3 length: 15
clone size: -
V gene: TRBV3-1/TRBV3-2
J gene: TRBJ1-3
D gene: -
CDR3 protein: CASTPDSSSGNTIYF
CDR3 DNA: TGTGCCAGCACCCCGGACAGCTCCTCTGGAAACACCATATATTTT

CDR3 length: 14
clone size: -
V gene: TRBV10-3
J gene: TRBJ2-3
D gene: -
CDR3 protein: CAISVSGQTDTQYF
CDR3 DNA: TGTGCCATCAGTGTTTCAGGGCAGACAGATACGCAGTATTTT

CDR3 length: 13
clone size: once
V gene: TRBV7-2
J gene: TRBJ2-1
D gene: -
CDR3 protein: CASSLADYNEQFF
CDR3 DNA: TGTGCCAGCAGCTTAGCAGACTACAATGAGCAGTTCTTC

CDR3 length: 15
clone size: -
V gene: TRBV28
J gene: TRBJ1-1
D gene: -
CDR3 protein: CASSPALGAYTEAFF
CDR3 DNA: TGTGCCAGCAGCCCCGCGTTGGGGGCTTACACTGAAGCTTTCTTT

CDR3 length: 13
clone size: -
V gene: TRBV28
J gene: TRBJ2-5
D gene: -
CDR3 protein: CASSSGVPETQYF
CDR3 DNA: TGTGCCAGCAGTTCGGGAGTCCCGGAGACCCAGTACTTC

CDR3 length: 17
clone size: -
V gene: TRBV28
J gene: TRBJ1-6
D gene: -
CDR3 protein: CASSLPDGSSYNSPLHF
CDR3 DNA: TGTGCCAGCAGTTTACCGGACGGTAGCTCCTATAATTCACCCCTCCACTTT

CDR3 length: 17
clone size: once
V gene: TRBV19
J gene: TRBJ2-6
D gene: TRBD1
CDR3 protein: CASRQQGLPPGANVLTF
CDR3 DNA: TGTGCCAGTAGACAACAGGGGCTACCCCCTGGGGCCAACGTCCTGACTTTC

CDR3 length: 17
clone size: -
V gene: TRBV9
J gene: TRBJ2-3
D gene: TRBD2
CDR3 protein: CASSPRLAGGRADTQYF
CDR3 DNA: TGTGCCAGCAGCCCCCGACTAGCGGGAGGGCGGGCAGATACGCAGTATTTT

CDR3 length: 13
clone size: once
V gene: TRBV3-1/TRBV3-2
J gene: TRBJ2-1
D gene: TRBD2
CDR3 protein: CASSQEGAGETFF
CDR3 DNA: TGTGCCAGCAGCCAAGAAGGTGCGGGAGAGACGTTCTTC

CDR3 length: 13
clone size: once
V gene: TRBV9
J gene: TRBJ1-1
D gene: TRBD1
CDR3 protein: CASSVQGDTEAFF
CDR3 DNA: TGTGCCAGCAGCGTACAGGGGGACACTGAAGCTTTCTTT

CDR3 length: 14
clone size: once
V gene: TRBV3-1/TRBV3-2
J gene: TRBJ1-5
D gene: -
CDR3 protein: CASSPGLLNQPQHF
CDR3 DNA: TGTGCCAGCAGCCCGGGACTCCTCAATCAGCCCCAGCATTTT

CDR3 length: 16
clone size: -
V gene: TRBV19
J gene: TRBJ1-2
D gene: TRBD1
CDR3 protein: CASSPSGQGNNYGYTF
CDR3 DNA: TGTGCCAGTAGCCCCAGCGGACAGGGCAATAACTATGGCTACACCTTC

CDR3 length: 16
clone size: medium-sized
V gene: TRBV7-2
J gene: TRBJ1-4
D gene: -
CDR3 protein: CASSLDGGGINEKLFF
CDR3 DNA: TGTGCCAGCAGCTTAGACGGTGGCGGGATTAATGAAAAACTGTTTTTT

CDR3 length: 14
clone size: -
V gene: TRBV15
J gene: TRBJ2-5
D gene: -
CDR3 protein: CATSRDRGQETQYF
CDR3 DNA: TGTGCCACCAGCAGAGACAGGGGACAAGAGACCCAGTACTTC

CDR3 length: 15
clone size: -
V gene: TRBV7-2
J gene: TRBJ1-1
D gene: -
CDR3 protein: CASSSNPTPNTEAFF
CDR3 DNA: TGTGCCAGCAGCTCAAACCCAACCCCGAACACTGAAGCTTTCTTT

CDR3 length: 15
clone size: -
V gene: TRBV3-1/TRBV3-2
J gene: TRBJ1-4
D gene: TRBD1
CDR3 protein: CASSLSAGGDEKLFF
CDR3 DNA: TGTGCCAGCAGCCTTTCGGCAGGGGGGGATGAAAAACTGTTTTTT

CDR3 length: 14
clone size: -
V gene: TRBV18
J gene: TRBJ2-5
D gene: TRBD1
CDR3 protein: CASSPRQGEGTQYF
CDR3 DNA: TGTGCCAGCTCACCAAGGCAGGGGGAAGGGACCCAGTACTTC

CDR3 length: 13
clone size: -
V gene: TRBV7-6
J gene: TRBJ1-2
D gene: -
CDR3 protein: CASSSGGNYGYTF
CDR3 DNA: TGTGCCAGCAGCTCAGGTGGGAACTATGGCTACACCTTC

CDR3 length: 15
clone size: -
V gene: TRBV14
J gene: TRBJ2-3
D gene: TRBD2
CDR3 protein: CASSHAGGSTDTQYF
CDR3 DNA: TGTGCCAGCAGCCACGCGGGAGGGTCCACAGATACGCAGTATTTT

CDR3 length: 13
clone size: -
V gene: TRBV28
J gene: TRBJ1-1
D gene: -
CDR3 protein: CASSRQALTEAFF
CDR3 DNA: TGTGCCAGCAGTCGTCAGGCCCTCACTGAAGCTTTCTTT

CDR3 length: 16
clone size: once
V gene: TRBV7-2
J gene: TRBJ2-3
D gene: TRBD2
CDR3 protein: CASSLLLAGGTDTQYF
CDR3 DNA: TGTGCCAGCAGCTTATTACTAGCGGGGGGTACAGATACGCAGTATTTT

CDR3 length: 12
clone size: -
V gene: TRBV7-9
J gene: TRBJ2-5
D gene: TRBD2
CDR3 protein: CASSRSGETQYF
CDR3 DNA: TGTGCCAGCAGCCGTAGCGGGGAGACCCAGTACTTC

CDR3 length: 13
clone size: -
V gene: TRBV3-1/TRBV3-2
J gene: TRBJ2-7
D gene: -
CDR3 protein: CASSQGYSYEQYF
CDR3 DNA: TGTGCCAGCAGCCAAGGTTACTCCTACGAGCAGTACTTC

CDR3 length: 16
clone size: -
V gene: TRBV25-1
J gene: TRBJ2-3
D gene: TRBD1
CDR3 protein: CASSEFGGTGADTQYF
CDR3 DNA: TGTGCCAGCAGTGAATTCGGCGGGACAGGGGCAGATACGCAGTATTTT

CDR3 length: 17
clone size: -
V gene: TRBV7-2
J gene: TRBJ1-6
D gene: -
CDR3 protein: CASNNPIQGFSNSPLHF
CDR3 DNA: TGTGCCAGCAACAACCCCATACAGGGATTTTCGAATTCACCCCTCCACTTT

CDR3 length: 16
clone size: -
V gene: TRBV5-5
J gene: TRBJ1-6
D gene: -
CDR3 protein: CASSPVAQSYNSPLHF
CDR3 DNA: TGTGCCAGCAGCCCCGTAGCCCAATCCTATAATTCACCCCTCCACTTT

CDR3 length: 15
clone size: -
V gene: TRBV7-8
J gene: TRBJ1-3
D gene: -
CDR3 protein: CASSLGERAGNTIYF
CDR3 DNA: TGTGCCAGCAGCTTGGGCGAAAGAGCTGGAAACACCATATATTTT

CDR3 length: 15
clone size: once
V gene: TRBV10-3
J gene: TRBJ1-1
D gene: -
CDR3 protein: CAISDSQVGNTEAFF
CDR3 DNA: TGTGCCATCAGTGACTCACAGGTTGGGAACACTGAAGCTTTCTTT

CDR3 length: 15
clone size: -
V gene: TRBV7-3
J gene: TRBJ2-1
D gene: -
CDR3 protein: CASSLRLGVGNEQFF
CDR3 DNA: TGTGCCAGCAGCCTCAGACTAGGGGTCGGCAATGAGCAGTTCTTC

CDR3 length: 14
clone size: -
V gene: TRBV5-1
J gene: TRBJ2-5
D gene: -
CDR3 protein: CASSSGAPGETQYF
CDR3 DNA: TGCGCCAGCAGCTCCGGGGCGCCCGGGGAGACCCAGTACTTC